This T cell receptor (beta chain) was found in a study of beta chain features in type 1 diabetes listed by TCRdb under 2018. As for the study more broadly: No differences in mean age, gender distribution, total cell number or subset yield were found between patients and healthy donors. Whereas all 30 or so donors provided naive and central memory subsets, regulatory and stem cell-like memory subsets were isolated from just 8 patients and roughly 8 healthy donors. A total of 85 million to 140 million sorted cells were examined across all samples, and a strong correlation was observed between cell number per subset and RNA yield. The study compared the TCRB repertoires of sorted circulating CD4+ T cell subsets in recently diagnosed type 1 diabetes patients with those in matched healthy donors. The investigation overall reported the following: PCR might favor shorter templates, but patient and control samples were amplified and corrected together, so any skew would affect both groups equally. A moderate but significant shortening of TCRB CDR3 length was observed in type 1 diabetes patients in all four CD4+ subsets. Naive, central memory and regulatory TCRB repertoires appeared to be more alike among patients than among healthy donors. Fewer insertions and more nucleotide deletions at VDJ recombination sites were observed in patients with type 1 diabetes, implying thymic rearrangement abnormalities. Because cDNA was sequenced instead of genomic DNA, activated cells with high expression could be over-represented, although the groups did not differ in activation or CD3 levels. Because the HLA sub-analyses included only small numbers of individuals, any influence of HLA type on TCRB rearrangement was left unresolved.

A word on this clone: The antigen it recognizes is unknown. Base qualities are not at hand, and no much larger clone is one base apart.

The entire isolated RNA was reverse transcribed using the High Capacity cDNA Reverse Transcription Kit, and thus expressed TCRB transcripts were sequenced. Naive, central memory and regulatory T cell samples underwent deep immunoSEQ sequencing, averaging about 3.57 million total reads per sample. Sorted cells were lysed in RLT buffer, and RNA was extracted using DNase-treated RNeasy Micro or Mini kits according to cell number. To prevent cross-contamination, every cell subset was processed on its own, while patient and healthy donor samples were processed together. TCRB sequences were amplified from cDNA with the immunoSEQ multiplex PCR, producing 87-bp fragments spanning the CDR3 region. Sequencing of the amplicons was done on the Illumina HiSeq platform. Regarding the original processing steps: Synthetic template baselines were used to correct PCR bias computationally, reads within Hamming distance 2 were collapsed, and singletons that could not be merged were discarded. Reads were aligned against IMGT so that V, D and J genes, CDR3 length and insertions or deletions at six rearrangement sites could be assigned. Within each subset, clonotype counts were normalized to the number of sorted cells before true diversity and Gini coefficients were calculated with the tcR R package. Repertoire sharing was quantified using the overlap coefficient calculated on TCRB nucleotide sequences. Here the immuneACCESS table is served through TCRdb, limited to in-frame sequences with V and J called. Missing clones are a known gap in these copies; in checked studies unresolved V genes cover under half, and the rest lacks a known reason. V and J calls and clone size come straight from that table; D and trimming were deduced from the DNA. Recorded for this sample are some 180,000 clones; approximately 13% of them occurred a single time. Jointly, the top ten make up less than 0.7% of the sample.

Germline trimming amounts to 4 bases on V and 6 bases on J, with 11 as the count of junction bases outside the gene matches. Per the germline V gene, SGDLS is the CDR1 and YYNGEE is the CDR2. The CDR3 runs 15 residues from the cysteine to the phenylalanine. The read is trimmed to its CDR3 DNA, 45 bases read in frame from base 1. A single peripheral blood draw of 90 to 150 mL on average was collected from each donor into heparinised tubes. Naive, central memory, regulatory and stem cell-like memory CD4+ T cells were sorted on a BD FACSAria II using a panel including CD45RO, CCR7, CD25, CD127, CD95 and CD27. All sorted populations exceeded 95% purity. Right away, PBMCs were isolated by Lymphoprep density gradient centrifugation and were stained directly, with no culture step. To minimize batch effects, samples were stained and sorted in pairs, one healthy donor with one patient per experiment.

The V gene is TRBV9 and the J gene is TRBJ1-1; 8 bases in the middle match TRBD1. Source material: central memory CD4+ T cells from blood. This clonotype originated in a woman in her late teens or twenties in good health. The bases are TGTGCCAGCAGCCCTCAACAGGGGGGTGCCTCTGAAGCTTTCTTT. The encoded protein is CASSPQQGGASEAFF.